A single sample gave rise to the 8 T cell receptor beta chains below, sequenced in a study of Tregs in tolerant kidney transplant recipients (dated by TCRdb to about 2019). The sample's time point, from its label and the paper: blood sample drawn before combined kidney and bone marrow transplant. The library was produced with the immunoSEQ multiplex PCR assay. Drawn from immuneACCESS, this table holds only the in-frame rearrangements with V and J called that TCRdb kept. Clones are partly lost; checked studies trace under half to an unresolved V gene and leave the rest unexplained. The sample table contains 55,000 to 80,000 clones; only one count was recorded for 98% of them. The ten largest clonotypes hold 0.34% of the sample. The sequencing used Tregs from blood, collected before the transplant. These TCRs come from a human donor who received a combined kidney and bone marrow transplant.

The V and J genes are TRBV9 and TRBJ2-2, with no clear D. Germline assignment: CDR1 SGDLS and CDR2 YYNGEE. Between the trimmed V and J ends, which lost 4 bases and 0 bases, there was a span of 10 bases. This CDR3 region has 15 residues. The CDR3 protein is CASSSRSTNTGELFF. The CDR3 DNA reads TGTGCCAGCAGCTCACGGTCAACGAACACCGGGGAGCTGTTTTTT.

The chain has TRBV9 and TRBJ2-1, with D tentatively TRBD1 (5 bases). V was trimmed by 0 bases and J by 5 bases, leaving 15 bases between them. Germline V gives CDR1 SGDLS, CDR2 YYNGEE. This CDR3 is built from 16 residues. Here the CDR3 reads CASSVGGYASHNEQFF. The CDR3 nucleotides read TGTGCCAGCAGCGTAGGGGGCTATGCCTCACACAATGAGCAGTTCTTC.

This sequence joins TRBV13 and TRBJ1-2; D is ambiguous. The germline CDR1 and CDR2 sequences are PRHDT and FYEKMQ (reference sequence). The CDR3 extends over 15 amino acids. Trimming removed 5 bases from V and 3 bases from J, with 16 bases in between. In DNA form, the CDR3 reads TGTGCCAGCAGCCTCCGGGGAGGGTACGACTATGGCTACACCTTC. This sequence encodes CASSLRGGYDYGYTF.

The V and J genes are TRBV2 and TRBJ2-1, with D maybe TRBD2 (5 bases). The CDR3 has 15 residues. Germline CDR1 and CDR2: SNHLY and FYNNEI. V lost 6 bases, J lost 3 bases, and 15 bases lay in between. In DNA form, the CDR3 reads TGTGCCAGCAGCCGGACTCCGGATATCTACAATGAGCAGTTCTTC. Translating it yields CASSRTPDIYNEQFF. Combining the CDR3 with reference TRBV2 and TRBJ2-1 gives the whole variable domain EPEVTQTPSHQVTQMGQEVILRCVPISNHLYFYWYRQILGQKVEFLVSFYNNEISEKSEIFDDQFSVERPDGSNFTLKIRSTKLEDSAMYFCASSRTPDIYNEQFFGPGTRLTVL.

This clone appeared a few times. The gene calls are TRBV7-2 and TRBJ2-7; TRBD2 aligns across 11 bases. Unmatched junction bases numbered 5, after V lost 3 bases and J lost 1 base. The germline CDR1 and CDR2 sequences are SGHTA and FQGNSA. The CDR3 has 16 amino acids. The CDR3: CASSFSTSGVSYEQYF. CDR3 nucleotides: TGTGCCAGCAGCTTTTCGACTAGCGGGGTATCCTACGAGCAGTACTTC.

This clone was seen only once. The CDR3 loop reads CASSTTGIGEQYF. Here the CDR3 DNA reads TGTGCCAGCAGCACAACAGGGATAGGCGAGCAGTACTTC. This chain joins TRBV7-3 and TRBJ2-7; possibly TRBD1 for D (6 bases). The germline CDR1 and CDR2 sequences are SGHTA and FQGTGA. Trimming shortened V by 5 bases and J by 6 bases, and 14 bases separated the two germline ends. The CDR3 runs to 13 residues.

The rearrangement uses TRBV11-2 and TRBJ2-5; D unresolved. The germline V and J ends were trimmed by 3 bases and 8 bases, with 13 bases remaining between them. The CDR3 extends over 13 amino acids. Germline loops: CDR1 SGHAT, CDR2 FQNNGV. Written as DNA, the CDR3 is TGTGCCAGCAGCTTCGCGAGTAGAGGAACCCAGTACTTC. The encoded protein is CASSFASRGTQYF. The variable domain in full, with the rest retrieved from reference TRBV11-2 and TRBJ2-5, is EAGVAQSPRYKIIEKRQSVAFWCNPISGHATLYWYQQILGQGPKLLIQFQNNGVVDDSQLPKDRFSAERLKGVDSTLKIQPAKLEDSAVYLCASSFASRGTQYFGPGTRLLVL.

CDR3 nucleotides: TGTGCCAGCAGCTTGACGGGGACACCCTACAATGAGCAGTTCTTC. It encodes CASSLTGTPYNEQFF. This rearrangement joins TRBV5-4 to TRBJ2-1, with a possible D match to TRBD1 (6 bases). This CDR3 comprises 15 residues. V lost 1 base, J lost 2 bases, and 10 bases lay in between. Germline V gene sequence: CDR1 SGHNT, CDR2 YYREEE (reference sequence).